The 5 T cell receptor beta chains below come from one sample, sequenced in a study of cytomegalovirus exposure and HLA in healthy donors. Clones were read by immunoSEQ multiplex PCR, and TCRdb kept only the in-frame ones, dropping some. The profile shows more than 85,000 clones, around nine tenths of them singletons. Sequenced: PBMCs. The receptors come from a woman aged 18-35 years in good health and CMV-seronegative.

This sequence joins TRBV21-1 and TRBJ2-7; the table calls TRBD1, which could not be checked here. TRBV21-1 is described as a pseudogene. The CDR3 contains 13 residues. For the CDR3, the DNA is TGTGCCAGCAGCAGAGCCAAATCCTACGAGCAGTACTTC. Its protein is CASSRAKSYEQYF.

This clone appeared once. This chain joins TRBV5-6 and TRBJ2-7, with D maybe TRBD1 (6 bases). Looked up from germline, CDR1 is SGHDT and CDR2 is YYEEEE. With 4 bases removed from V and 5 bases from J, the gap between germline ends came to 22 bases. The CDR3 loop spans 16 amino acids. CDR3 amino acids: CASSPGPGTFTDEQYF. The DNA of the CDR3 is TGTGCCAGCAGCCCGGGTCCCGGGACATTTACGGACGAGCAGTACTTC.

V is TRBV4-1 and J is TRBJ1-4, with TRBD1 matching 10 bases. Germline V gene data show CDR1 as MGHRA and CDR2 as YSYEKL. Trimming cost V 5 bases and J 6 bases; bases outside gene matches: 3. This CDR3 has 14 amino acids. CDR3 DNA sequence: TGCGCCAGCAGCGGCGGGACAGGGGATGAAAAACTGTTTTTT. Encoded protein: CASSGGTGDEKLFF.

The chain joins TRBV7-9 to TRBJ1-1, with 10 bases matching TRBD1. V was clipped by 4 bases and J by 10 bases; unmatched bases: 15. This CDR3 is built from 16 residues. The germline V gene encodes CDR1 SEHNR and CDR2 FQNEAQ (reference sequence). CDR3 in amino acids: CASSSPEGDRGMGAFF. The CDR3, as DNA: TGTGCCAGCAGCTCACCCGAGGGGGACAGGGGAATGGGAGCTTTCTTT.

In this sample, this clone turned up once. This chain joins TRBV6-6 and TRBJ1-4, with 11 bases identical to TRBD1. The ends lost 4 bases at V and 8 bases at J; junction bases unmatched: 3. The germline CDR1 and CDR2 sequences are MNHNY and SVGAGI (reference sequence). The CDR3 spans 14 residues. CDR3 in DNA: TGTGCCAGCAGTTTGGGACAGGGGGAGGAAAAACTGTTTTTT. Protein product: CASSLGQGEEKLFF.